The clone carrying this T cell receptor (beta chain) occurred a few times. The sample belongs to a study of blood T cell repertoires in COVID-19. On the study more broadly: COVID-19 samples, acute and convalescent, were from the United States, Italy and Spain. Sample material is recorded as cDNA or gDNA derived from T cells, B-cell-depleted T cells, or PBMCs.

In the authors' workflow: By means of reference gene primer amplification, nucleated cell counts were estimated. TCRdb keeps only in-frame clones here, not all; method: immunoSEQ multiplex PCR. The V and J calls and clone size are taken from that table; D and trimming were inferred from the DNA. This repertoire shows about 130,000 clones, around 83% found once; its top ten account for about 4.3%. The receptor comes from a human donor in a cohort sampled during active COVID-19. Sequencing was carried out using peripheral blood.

The CDR3 region is CASSLGARGYGYTF. CDR3 DNA sequence: TGTGCCAGCAGTTTGGGGGCGAGGGGGTATGGCTACACCTTC. The rearrangement joins TRBV27 to TRBJ1-2; a weak D match, TRBD1 (6 bases). Germline lookup yields CDR1 MNHEY and CDR2 SMNVEV (reference sequence). The V gene lost 3 bases and the J gene lost 5 bases, with 13 bases spanning the gap. The CDR3 totals 14 residues.